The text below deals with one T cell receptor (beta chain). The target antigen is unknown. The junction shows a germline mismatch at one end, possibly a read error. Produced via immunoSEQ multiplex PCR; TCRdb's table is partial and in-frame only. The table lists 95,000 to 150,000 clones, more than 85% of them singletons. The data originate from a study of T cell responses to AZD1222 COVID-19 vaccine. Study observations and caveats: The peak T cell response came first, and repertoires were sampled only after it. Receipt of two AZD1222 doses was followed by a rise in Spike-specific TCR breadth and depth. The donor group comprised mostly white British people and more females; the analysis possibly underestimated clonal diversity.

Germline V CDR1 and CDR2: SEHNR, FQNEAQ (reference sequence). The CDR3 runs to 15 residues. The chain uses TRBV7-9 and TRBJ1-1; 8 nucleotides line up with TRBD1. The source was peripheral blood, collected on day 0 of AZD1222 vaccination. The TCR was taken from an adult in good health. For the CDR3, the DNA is TGTGCCAGCAGCTCCAGGGGGCGTTCCCCACCTGAGGCTTTCTTT. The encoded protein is CASSSRGRSPPEAFF.